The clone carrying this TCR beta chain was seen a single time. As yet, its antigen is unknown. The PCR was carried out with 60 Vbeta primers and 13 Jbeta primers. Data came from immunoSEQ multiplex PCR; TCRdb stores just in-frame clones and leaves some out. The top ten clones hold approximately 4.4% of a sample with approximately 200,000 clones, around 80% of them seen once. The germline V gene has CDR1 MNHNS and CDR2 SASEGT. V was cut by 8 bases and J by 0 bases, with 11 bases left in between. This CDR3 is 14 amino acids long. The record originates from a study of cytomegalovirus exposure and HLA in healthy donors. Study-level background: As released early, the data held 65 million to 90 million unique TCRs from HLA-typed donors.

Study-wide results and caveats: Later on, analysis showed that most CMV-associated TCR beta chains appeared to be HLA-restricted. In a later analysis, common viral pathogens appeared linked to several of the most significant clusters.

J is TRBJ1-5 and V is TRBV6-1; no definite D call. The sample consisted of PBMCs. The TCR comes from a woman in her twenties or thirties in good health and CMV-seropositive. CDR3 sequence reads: CASSKSTSNQPQHF. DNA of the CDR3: TGTGCCAGCTCTAAAAGTACTAGCAATCAGCCCCAGCATTTT.